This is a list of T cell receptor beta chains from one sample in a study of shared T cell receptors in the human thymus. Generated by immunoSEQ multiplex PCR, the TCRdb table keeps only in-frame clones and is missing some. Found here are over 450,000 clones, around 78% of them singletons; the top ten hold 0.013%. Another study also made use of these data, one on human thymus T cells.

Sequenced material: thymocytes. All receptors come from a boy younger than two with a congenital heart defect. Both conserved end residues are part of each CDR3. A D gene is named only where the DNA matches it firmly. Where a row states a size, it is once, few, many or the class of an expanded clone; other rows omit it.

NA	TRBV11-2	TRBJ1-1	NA	TGTGCCAGCAGCACCCGCCGGGGGATGAACACTGAAGCTTTCTTT	CASSTRRGMNTEAFF
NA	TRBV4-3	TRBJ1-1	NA	TGCGCCAGCAGCCAAGATAGCGGCCCTACTGAAGCTTTCTTT	CASSQDSGPTEAFF
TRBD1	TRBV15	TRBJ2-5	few	TGTGCCACCAGCAGAGAAGGGTTAGGGACAGGGGTTGGTAAAGAGACCCAGTACTTC	CATSREGLGTGVGKETQYF
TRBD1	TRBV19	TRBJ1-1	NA	TGTGCCAGTAGTGGGGGGACAGCGAACACTGAAGCTTTCTTT	CASSGGTANTEAFF
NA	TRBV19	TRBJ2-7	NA	TGTGCCAGTAGTCCATCCGTGACTAGCTACGAGCAGTACTTC	CASSPSVTSYEQYF
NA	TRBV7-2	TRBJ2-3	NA	TGTGCCAGCCGCCGAAGGGGACACGATACCACAGATACGCAGTATTTT	CASRRRGHDTTDTQYF
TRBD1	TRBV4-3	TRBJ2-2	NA	TGCGCCAGCAGCCAAGAGTCAAGGGACAGGGGGCACACCGGGGAGCTGTTTTTT	CASSQESRDRGHTGELFF
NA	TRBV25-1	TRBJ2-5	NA	TGTGCCAGCAGCCTCGGGACTTCCCAAGAGACCCAGTACTTC	CASSLGTSQETQYF
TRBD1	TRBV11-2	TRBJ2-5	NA	TGTGCCAGCAGCCTGAACGCCGGGACAGGGGGAGGAGAGACCCAGTACTTC	CASSLNAGTGGGETQYF
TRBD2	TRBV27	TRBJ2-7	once	TGTGCCAGCAGTTTATCCGGGAGGCGGACTAGTTTACACGAGCAGTACTTC	CASSLSGRRTSLHEQYF
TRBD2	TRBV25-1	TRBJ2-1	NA	TGTGCCAGCAGGGGGGGGAGTGGTGAGCAGTTCTTC	CASRGGSGEQFF
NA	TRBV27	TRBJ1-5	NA	TGTGCCAGCAGTTTATGGGCGGGTCAGCCCCAGCATTTT	CASSLWAGQPQHF
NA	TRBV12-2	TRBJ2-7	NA	TGTGCAAGTCGCCAGGGGTTCGCCGAGCAGTACTTC	CASRQGFAEQYF
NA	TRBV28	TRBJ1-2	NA	TGTGCCAGCACACGGTTTGGCTATGGCTACACCTTC	CASTRFGYGYTF
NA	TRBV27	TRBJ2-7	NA	TGTGCCAGCAGTCCAGACGGTCGCGGCCCCTACGAGCAGTACTTC	CASSPDGRGPYEQYF
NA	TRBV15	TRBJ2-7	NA	TGTGCCACCAGATCGGCCCGCTCTAATCCCGGGAGTGGTTACGAGCAGTACTTC	CATRSARSNPGSGYEQYF
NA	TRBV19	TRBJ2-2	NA	TGTGCCAGTAAGGGACCCTCGGGACATCTGAACACCGGGGAGCTGTTTTTT	CASKGPSGHLNTGELFF
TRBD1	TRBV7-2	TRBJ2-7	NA	TGTGCCAGCAGCCCAAGGGTGGGACAGGGAAGCCTCGAGCAGTACTTC	CASSPRVGQGSLEQYF
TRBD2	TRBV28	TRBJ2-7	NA	TGTGCCAGCAGTTTTTATAAGCGGGGAGATACGAGGGAGTACTTC	CASSFYKRGDTREYF
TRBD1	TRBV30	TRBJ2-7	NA	TGTGCCTGGAGTGGAACAGGGGATAGGTACTTC	CAWSGTGDRYF
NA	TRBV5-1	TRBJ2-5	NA	TGCGCCAGCAGCAGATCGGGAGTAGAGACCCAGTACTTC	CASSRSGVETQYF
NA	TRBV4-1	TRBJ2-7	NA	TGCGCCAGCAGCCAGGATGGAGGCCTAGCCGATTACGAGCAGTACTTC	CASSQDGGLADYEQYF
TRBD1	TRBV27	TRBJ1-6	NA	TGTGCCAGCAGTCGAACAGGGGGCAGGTCACCCCTCCACTTT	CASSRTGGRSPLHF
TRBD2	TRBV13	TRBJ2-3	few	TGTGCCAGCAGCCCCTGGACTAGCGGGAGGCCCACAGATACGCAGTATTTT	CASSPWTSGRPTDTQYF
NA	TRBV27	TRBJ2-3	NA	TGTGCCAGCGGGGGCGCGTCCGAACGCACAGATACGCAGTATTTT	CASGGASERTDTQYF
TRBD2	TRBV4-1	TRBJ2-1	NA	TGCGCCAGCAGCCAGACGATGGGGGGTAGCGGGCCGTGGGATGAGCAGTTCTTC	CASSQTMGGSGPWDEQFF
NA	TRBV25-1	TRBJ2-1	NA	TGTGCCAGCAGTGAAAGGGCCCCCCCCACGGGGTACAATGAGCAGTTCTTC	CASSERAPPTGYNEQFF
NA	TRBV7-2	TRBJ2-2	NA	TGTGCCAGCAGCTCTGAGTGGGAGCCCGGGGAGCTGTTTTTT	CASSSEWEPGELFF
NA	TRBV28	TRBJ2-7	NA	TGTGCCAGCAGTTTACGGCGGGGCGTCTCCTACGAGCAGTACTTC	CASSLRRGVSYEQYF
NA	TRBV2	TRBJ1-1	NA	TGTGCCAGGTGCCACTCTAACACTGAAGCTTTCTTT	CARCHSNTEAFF
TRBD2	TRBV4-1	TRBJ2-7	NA	TGCGCCAGCAGCCAGCCGTATATAGCGGGCCTCCTCTACGAGCAGTACTTC	CASSQPYIAGLLYEQYF
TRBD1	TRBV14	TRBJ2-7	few	TGTGCCAGCAGCCAAGAGACAGGGGTACCTTCCTACGAGCAGTACTTC	CASSQETGVPSYEQYF
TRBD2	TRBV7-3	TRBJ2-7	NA	TGTGCCAGCAGCTCTAGCGGGAGCGGAGGAGAGCAGTACTTC	CASSSSGSGGEQYF
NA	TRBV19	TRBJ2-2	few	TGTGCCAGTAGTACAAGTACATATCCCGGGGAGCTGTTTTTT	CASSTSTYPGELFF
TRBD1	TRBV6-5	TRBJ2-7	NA	TGTGCCAGCAGCCAGGACAGGGTCCCCTCCTACGAGCAGTACTTC	CASSQDRVPSYEQYF
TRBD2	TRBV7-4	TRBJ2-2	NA	TGTGCCAGCAGCACCTTAGCGGGAGTGTCCGGGGAGCTGTTTTTT	CASSTLAGVSGELFF
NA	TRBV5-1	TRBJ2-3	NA	TGCGCCAGCAGCTCTACTTCCCGGGCAGATACGCAGTATTTT	CASSSTSRADTQYF
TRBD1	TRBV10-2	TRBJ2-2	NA	TGCGCCAGCAGAGATTTTCCGGGACAGTGGCCCGCGAACACCGGGGAGCTGTTTTTT	CASRDFPGQWPANTGELFF
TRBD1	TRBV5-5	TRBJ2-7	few	TGTGCCAGCAGCTCCAAGGGTCCAGGGGGCAGGTACGAGCAGTACTTC	CASSSKGPGGRYEQYF
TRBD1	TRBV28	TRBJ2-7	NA	TGTGCCAGCAGGCCAACAGGGGTGTGGTACGAGCAGTACTTC	CASRPTGVWYEQYF
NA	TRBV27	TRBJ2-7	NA	TGTGCCAGCAGTCACAACCGGGCCTACGAGCAGTACTTC	CASSHNRAYEQYF
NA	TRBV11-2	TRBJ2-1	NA	TGTGCCAGCAGCTTAGCGGGAGCTCTCTACAATGAGCAGTTCTTC	CASSLAGALYNEQFF
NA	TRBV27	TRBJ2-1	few	TGTGCCAGCAGTTCAAACCCCCCCCGGGGGAGCGGGCAGCGCTGGGCTGAGCAGTTCTTC	CASSSNPPRGSGQRWAEQFF
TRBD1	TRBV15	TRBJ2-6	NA	TGTGCCACCAGCAGCCGGGACAGGCCCCCCTCTGGGGCCAACGTCCTGACTTTC	CATSSRDRPPSGANVLTF